One sample yielded the 29 T cell receptor beta chains listed below, sequenced in a study of shared clonotypes between healthy human individuals. Method: immunoSEQ multiplex PCR; TCRdb's copy keeps in-frame clones and lacks some. This table has 2.3 million or so clones, roughly 93% appearing once. Sequenced input: naive CD4+ T cells from PBMCs. The subset denotes: CD45RA+ positively selected. The receptors stem from a man between 18 and 29 years old in good health. Some clones in this sample may be carry-over from other donors' samples.

The rearrangement links TRBV5-1 to TRBJ1-5, with D perhaps matching TRBD1 (5 bases). With 0 bases removed from V and 0 bases from J, the gap between germline ends came to 13 bases. The CDR3 spans 17 residues. CDR1 and CDR2 from the germline V gene are SGHRS and YFSETQ. The chain's CDR3 is CASSLDGGVYSNQPQHF. The CDR3 DNA follows: TGCGCCAGCAGCTTGGACGGGGGAGTGTATAGCAATCAGCCCCAGCATTTT.

This clone came up once. The chain recombines TRBV28 with TRBJ2-5, with TRBD2 identical over 11 bases. Per germline, CDR1 MDHEN and CDR2 SYDVKM. J gave up 0 bases and V 4 bases, and 10 bases lay outside the gene matches. This CDR3 region has 18 residues. CDR3: CASSSHLGTSGDQETQYF. CDR3 nucleotide sequence: TGTGCCAGCAGTTCACACCTCGGGACTAGCGGTGACCAAGAGACCCAGTACTTC.

Points on this clone: One end of the junction varies from germline; a read error may be responsible. The chain combines TRBV6-6 with TRBJ1-1; 7 nucleotides agree with TRBD1. CDR3 length equals 15 residues. CDR1 is MNHNY and CDR2 is SVGAGI in the germline V gene (reference sequence). CDR3 nucleotide sequence: TGTGCCAGCAGTCACTCGGGACAGTCAGACCCCGAAGCTTTCTTT. It codes for CASSHSGQSDPEAFF.

This clone showed up just a few times. This chain connects TRBV30 to TRBJ1-5; D is ambiguous. V lost 1 base, J lost 6 bases, and 10 bases lay in between. The CDR3 totals 13 residues. Germline CDR1 and CDR2: GTSNPN and SVGIG (reference sequence). CDR3 in amino acids: CAWSEGGIQPQHF. In DNA, the CDR3 is TGTGCCTGGAGTGAGGGAGGTATTCAGCCCCAGCATTTT.

The rearrangement uses TRBV5-1 and TRBJ1-2; no reliable D call. V was clipped by 2 bases and J by 4 bases, with 15 bases between them. CDR1 SGHRS and CDR2 YFSETQ come from the germline V gene. CDR3 size: 15 residues. This chain's CDR3 is CASSFHRDPSYGYTF. In DNA form, the CDR3 reads TGCGCCAGCAGCTTCCACAGAGATCCGTCCTATGGCTACACCTTC.

The chain links TRBV28 to TRBJ2-5; D may be TRBD2 (7 bases). The V end lost 7 bases, the J end lost 5 bases, and 20 bases lay between the germline ends. Germline V gene lookup returns CDR1 MDHEN and CDR2 SYDVKM. The CDR3 has 15 amino acids. DNA for the CDR3: TGTGCCAGCACTGGGGGGCGGGAGAGGTGGGAGACCCAGTACTTC. Its translation is CASTGGRERWETQYF.

This chain connects TRBV4-1 to TRBJ2-1; D is uncertain. Trimming took off 0 bases at V and 4 bases at J, with 10 bases between the two ends. CDR1 and CDR2 from the germline V gene are MGHRA and YSYEKL. This CDR3 comprises 15 residues. CDR3 bases: TGCGCCAGCAGCCAAGAAAGAACAGCTTACAATGAGCAGTTCTTC. Amino acids: CASSQERTAYNEQFF.

The rearrangement joins TRBV28 to TRBJ1-2; 8 nucleotides agree with TRBD1. The V gene end was trimmed by 8 bases and the J gene end by 8 bases; junction bases not matched to a gene: 10. This CDR3 has 13 amino acids. Germline CDR1 MDHEN, CDR2 SYDVKM. The CDR3 is CASAFNRGGGYTF. CDR3 in DNA: TGTGCCAGCGCATTCAACAGGGGGGGCGGCTACACCTTC.

With regard to this clone: Other DNA sequences in this sample translate to the same CDR3. J is TRBJ1-1 and V is TRBV19, with D uncertain. With 6 bases removed from V and 0 bases from J, the gap between germline ends came to 8 bases. Germline assignment: CDR1 LNHDA and CDR2 SQIVND (reference sequence). This CDR3 has 13 amino acids. The CDR3 nucleotides are TGTGCCAGTAGGGGCCCCATGAACACTGAAGCTTTCTTT. It translates to CASRGPMNTEAFF.

The rearrangement joins TRBV19 to TRBJ2-7; 7 nucleotides match TRBD2. This CDR3 contains 15 residues. The V gene end was trimmed by 5 bases and the J gene end by 5 bases; junction bases not matched to a gene: 12. CDR1 is LNHDA, CDR2 SQIVND, per germline (reference sequence). The CDR3: CASSLGREGDHEQYF. The CDR3 nucleotides are TGTGCCAGTAGTCTGGGCAGGGAGGGTGACCACGAGCAGTACTTC.

This chain uses TRBV6-5 with TRBJ2-7; D may be TRBD2 (7 bases). Germline V gene sequence: CDR1 MNHEY, CDR2 SVGAGI. V gave up 5 bases and J gave up 4 bases, with 15 bases separating them. The CDR3 is 14 amino acids. The CDR3 bases are TGTGCCAGCAGTCTCGGCGGGGGCGGGTACGAGCAGTACTTC. Its protein product is CASSLGGGGYEQYF.

The rearrangement links TRBV7-3 to TRBJ2-3; 9 bases match TRBD2. V lost 8 bases to trimming and J lost 4 bases; unmatched junction nucleotides: 10. Germline-derived CDR1 and CDR2 are SGHTA and FQGTGA. The CDR3 length is 15 residues. CDR3 sequence (DNA): TGTGCCAGCGCCCGCGGGAGGGGAGGGCCAGATACGCAGTATTTT. Amino acid sequence: CASARGRGGPDTQYF.

J is TRBJ2-7 and V is TRBV18; TRBD1 matches 10 bases. V shed 1 base, J shed 5 bases, and the junction held 2 bases outside the gene matches. CDR1 KGHSH and CDR2 LQKENI come from the germline V gene. There are 14 residues in the CDR3. The CDR3 DNA reads as TGTGCCAGCTCACCACGAGGACAGGGGGACGAGCAGTACTTC. Amino acid sequence: CASSPRGQGDEQYF.

This clone is a singleton in its sample. The chain couples TRBV2 to TRBJ2-7, with 10 bases lining up with TRBD2. Germline V gives CDR1 SNHLY, CDR2 FYNNEI. Trimming at V came to 8 bases and at J to 7 bases, leaving 11 bases not matched to a gene. This CDR3 contains 14 residues. The CDR3 nucleotides read TGTGCCAGCCGGCTAGCGGGGGCCTCTTGGGAGCAGTACTTC. Amino acid sequence: CASRLAGASWEQYF. The variable domain in full, completed from reference TRBV2 and TRBJ2-7, reads EPEVTQTPSHQVTQMGQEVILRCVPISNHLYFYWYRQILGQKVEFLVSFYNNEISEKSEIFDDQFSVERPDGSNFTLKIRSTKLEDSAMYFCASRLAGASWEQYFGPGTRLTVT.

The chain combines TRBV5-6 with TRBJ2-5, with D unclear. CDR1 is SGHDT, CDR2 YYEEEE, per germline. Trimming cost V 1 base and J 6 bases, with 22 bases left between them. This CDR3 is built from 17 residues. The CDR3 coding sequence is TGTGCCAGCAGCTTGAAGTTCGGCGCCCAGCAGTTCAAGACCCAGTACTTC. Translation: CASSLKFGAQQFKTQYF.

The V and J genes are TRBV5-1 and TRBJ2-7; D is perhaps TRBD1 (5 bases). This CDR3 spans 14 amino acids. V was trimmed by 0 bases and J by 3 bases, leaving 10 bases between them. Germline-derived CDR1 and CDR2 are SGHRS and YFSETQ. DNA of the CDR3: TGCGCCAGCAGCTTGGCGACGGACATCTACGAGCAGTACTTC. The encoded protein is CASSLATDIYEQYF.

This chain's CDR3 is CASNEGNYEQYF. The CDR3 DNA reads as TGTGCCAGCAATGAGGGGAACTACGAGCAGTACTTC. This chain connects TRBV7-3 to TRBJ2-7; D might be TRBD1 or TRBD2, each matching 5 bases. The V end was cut by 7 bases, the J end by 3 bases, with 10 bases between. The CDR3 spans 12 residues. Germline loops: CDR1 SGHTA, CDR2 FQGTGA.

The V call is TRBV19, the J call TRBJ2-2; D is ambiguous. Germline CDR1 and CDR2: LNHDA and SQIVND (reference sequence). CDR3 length: 16 residues. Deletions cut 1 base from V and 0 bases from J, with 9 bases between. CDR3 region: CASSIGTLANTGELFF. Written as DNA, the CDR3 is TGTGCCAGTAGTATAGGGACGCTCGCGAACACCGGGGAGCTGTTTTTT.

The chain is built from TRBV23-1 and TRBJ1-3; the match to TRBD1 covers 9 bases. TRBV23-1 is assigned to the ORF class and has an uncertain function. The CDR3 contains 14 residues. J gave up 2 bases and V 11 bases, and 7 bases lay outside the gene matches. This chain's CDR3 is CADRGFRTGNTIYF. CDR3 DNA: TGCGCCGACAGGGGGTTTAGGACTGGAAACACCATATATTTT.

This rearrangement joins TRBV5-8 to TRBJ2-7; 11 bases agree with TRBD1. The J segment lost 3 bases and the V segment lost 5 bases, leaving 4 bases of the junction unmatched. Per the germline V gene, CDR1 is SGHTS and CDR2 is YDEGEE. The CDR3 extends over 14 amino acids. The CDR3 protein is CASSYGTGGYEQYF. For the CDR3, the DNA is TGTGCCAGCAGTTACGGGACAGGGGGCTACGAGCAGTACTTC.

This rearrangement joins TRBV28 to TRBJ2-1, with D unclear. Germline values: CDR1 MDHEN, CDR2 SYDVKM. The V end was cut by 7 bases, the J end by 8 bases, with 12 bases between. The CDR3 consists of 12 residues. CDR3 loop: CASISLSYEQFF. The CDR3 region has the DNA TGTGCCAGCATATCCCTAAGTTATGAGCAGTTCTTC.

This chain uses TRBV7-9 with TRBJ2-5; D possibly corresponds to TRBD2 (6 bases). Trimming left V 3 bases short and J 5 bases short, with 19 bases between. There are 16 residues in the CDR3. Germline V CDR1 and CDR2: SEHNR, FQNEAQ (reference sequence). CDR3 nucleotide sequence: TGTGCCAGCAGCTTGTCTCGCGGGGCCGACGGGGAGACCCAGTACTTC. Amino acid sequence: CASSLSRGADGETQYF.

The genes are TRBV27 and TRBJ2-1, with D tentatively TRBD2 (6 bases). Germline V gives CDR1 MNHEY, CDR2 SMNVEV (reference sequence). There are 14 residues in the CDR3. V lost 5 bases and J 2 bases, leaving 10 bases between the germline ends. Here the CDR3 reads CASSAGGPYNEQFF. CDR3 nucleotide sequence: TGTGCCAGCAGTGCCGGGGGTCCCTACAATGAGCAGTTCTTC.

The sample holds one count of this clone. The chain carries TRBV5-1 and TRBJ2-6, with D tentatively TRBD1 or TRBD2 (6 bases each). V lost 0 bases to trimming and J lost 2 bases, with 21 bases between them. Per germline, CDR1 SGHRS and CDR2 YFSETQ. CDR3 length: 20 amino acids. The CDR3 is CASSLEFRGLVMAGANVLTF. The CDR3 DNA sequence: TGCGCCAGCAGCTTGGAGTTTCGGGGGCTCGTGATGGCTGGGGCCAACGTCCTGACTTTC.

CDR3 loop: CASSHSRGRTDTQYF. DNA for the CDR3: TGTGCCAGCAGCCACAGCAGGGGACGCACAGATACGCAGTATTTT. This chain joins TRBV14 and TRBJ2-3, with D maybe TRBD1 (6 bases). Germline V lookup: CDR1 SGHDN, CDR2 FVKESK. The V and J ends lost 3 bases and 1 base respectively, with 11 bases between them. The CDR3 totals 15 residues.

The rearrangement links TRBV6-4 to TRBJ1-5, with D perhaps TRBD1 (6 bases). The CDR3 is 15 residues long. CDR1 and CDR2 from the germline V gene are MRHNA and SNTAGT. The V end lost 6 bases, the J end lost 4 bases, and 16 bases lay between the germline ends. The CDR3 DNA sequence: TGTGCCAGCAGACATGGGGGGCAGTCTAATCAGCCCCAGCATTTT. This gives the protein CASRHGGQSNQPQHF.

The CDR3 sequence is CASSLAGTVGLTEYGYTF. The CDR3 nucleotides are TGCGCCAGCAGCTTGGCCGGGACAGTGGGTTTGACCGAATATGGCTACACCTTC. V gene TRBV5-1 combines with J gene TRBJ1-2; 7 bases match TRBD1. The germline V gene has CDR1 SGHRS and CDR2 YFSETQ. With V trimmed by 0 bases and J by 5 bases, 16 bases remained unmatched. CDR3 length: 18 residues.

V usage is TRBV5-1 and J usage is TRBJ2-2; D perhaps matches TRBD1 (6 bases). Germline assignment: CDR1 SGHRS and CDR2 YFSETQ. Trimming cost V 2 bases and J 6 bases, with 14 bases left between them. This CDR3 region has 15 residues. In DNA form, the CDR3 reads TGCGCCAGCAGCTTAGGCCTAGAGGGGGCCGGGGAGCTGTTTTTT. Its translation is CASSLGLEGAGELFF.

The rearrangement joins TRBV28 to TRBJ2-1, with D possibly called TRBD1 or TRBD2 (5 bases each). Germline CDR1 MDHEN, CDR2 SYDVKM. Between the trimmed V and J ends, which lost 3 bases and 4 bases, there was a span of 10 bases. This CDR3 has 14 amino acids. Here the CDR3 reads CASSLTGQYNEQFF. In DNA, the CDR3 is TGTGCCAGCAGTTTGACGGGGCAATACAATGAGCAGTTCTTC. The full variable domain, rest sourced from reference TRBV28 and TRBJ2-1, is DVKVTQSSRYLVKRTGEKVFLECVQDMDHENMFWYRQDPGLGLRLIYFSYDVKMKEKGDIPEGYSVSREKKERFSLILESASTNQTSMYLCASSLTGQYNEQFFGPGTRLTVL.